This T cell receptor beta chain stems from a study of OX40 agonist ivuxolimab in advanced cancers. Overall study findings and caveats: Compared with CD4+, CD8+ T cells on average had more expanded clones. Partly responding patients at 0.1-3.0 mg/kg showed some of the smallest clonal expansion.

Trimming took 2 bases from V and 2 from J, leaving 15 bases between them. The germline V gene has CDR1 SNHLY and CDR2 FYNNEI. The CDR3 has 16 amino acids. Autoimmune disease history or systemic immunosuppression barred patients. Clones were sequenced by immunoSEQ multiplex PCR, and TCRdb holds only the in-frame ones, with some missing. The sample records some 70,000 clones, roughly 87% being singletons. On this clone: Its antigen is still unknown.

This sample comprised CD4+ or CD8+ T cells sorted from blood, obtained in a trial of the OX40 agonist ivuxolimab. The sequence was obtained from an adult with an advanced solid tumor such as melanoma, head and neck, liver or kidney cancer. This chain connects TRBV2 to TRBJ1-2, with D perhaps TRBD1 (6 bases). CDR3 sequence reads: CASSELAGAFNYGYTF. In DNA, the CDR3 is TGTGCCAGCAGTGAATTAGCAGGGGCGTTCAACTATGGCTACACCTTC.